The clone carrying this T cell receptor (beta chain) was detected many times. Antigen specificity is unknown. The CDR3 contains 12 residues. Trimming cost V 6 bases and J 3 bases, with 6 bases left between them. In germline, CDR1 is SGDLS, CDR2 YYNGEE. This record comes from a study of T cells in Graves' hyperthyroidism and ophthalmopathy. Study outcomes and limitations: Most clonotypes expanded in thyroid above 0.001 were likewise present in blood.

Regions amplified from RNA transcripts were the TCR beta CDR3 regions. The HTBI set primed first-round TCR CDR3 RT-PCR. TCRdb itself ran the multiplex PCR reads through MiXCR, one entry per CDR3 protein. Of 380,000 or so distinct CDR3 sequences listed, approximately 19% are singletons. The sequencing sample was made of blood. The V call is TRBV9, the J call TRBJ2-2; D uncertain. The clonotype originates from a woman aged 18-29 years with Graves' hyperthyroidism. CDR3 amino acids: CASNRHTGELFF. CDR3 bases: TGTGCCAGCAATAGACACACCGGGGAGCTGTTTTTT.